This is a list of T cell receptor beta chains from one sample in a study of cytomegalovirus exposure and HLA in healthy donors. Sequencing used immunoSEQ multiplex PCR; TCRdb keeps in-frame clones, though not all of them. The sample holds roughly 120,000 clones, around 85% seen once. Sequences were obtained from PBMCs. The source of these receptors is a woman aged 30 to 39 in good health and CMV-seronegative. Both conserved end residues are part of each CDR3. A D gene is named only where the DNA matches it firmly. Only some rows state a clone size, as once, few, many or a class for expanded clones.

CDR3 DNA: TGTGCCAGCAGTTGGAACAGTGTTTATAATTCACCCCTCCACTTT
CDR3 protein: CASSWNSVYNSPLHF
J gene: TRBJ1-6
D gene: NA
V gene: TRBV27
clone size: NA

CDR3 DNA: TGTGCCAGCAGCTTAGAGGGGGGGCGGCCCCAGCATTTT
CDR3 protein: CASSLEGGRPQHF
J gene: TRBJ1-5
D gene: NA
V gene: TRBV7-9
clone size: NA

CDR3 DNA: TGTGCCAGCAGCCCTTCACGGGGAAACACCGGGGAGCTGTTTTTT
CDR3 protein: CASSPSRGNTGELFF
J gene: TRBJ2-2
D gene: NA
V gene: TRBV7-2
clone size: NA

CDR3 DNA: TGTGCCTGGAGTGTGTTGGGACTAGTACACTACGAGCAGTACTTC
CDR3 protein: CAWSVLGLVHYEQYF
J gene: TRBJ2-7
D gene: TRBD2
V gene: TRBV30
clone size: few

CDR3 DNA: TGTGCCAGCAGCTCAGGAGGACAGGTCACTAGGGGAGAACTGTTTTTT
CDR3 protein: CASSSGGQVTRGELFF
J gene: TRBJ1-4
D gene: TRBD1
V gene: TRBV7-6
clone size: few

CDR3 DNA: TGTGCCAGCAGGAGGGAGGGAAGCGAACAGGGGGCTTCCTACGAGCAGTACTTC
CDR3 protein: CASRREGSEQGASYEQYF
J gene: TRBJ2-7
D gene: TRBD1
V gene: TRBV2
clone size: NA

CDR3 DNA: TGCGCCAGCAGCTTGGCGGGGGGCAAGTACGAGCAGTACTTC
CDR3 protein: CASSLAGGKYEQYF
J gene: TRBJ2-7
D gene: NA
V gene: TRBV5-1
clone size: NA

CDR3 DNA: TGCGCCAGCAGCCAAGTGGGACTAGCGGGCACAGATACGCAGTATTTT
CDR3 protein: CASSQVGLAGTDTQYF
J gene: TRBJ2-3
D gene: TRBD2
V gene: TRBV4-1
clone size: NA

CDR3 DNA: TGTGCCAGCAGCTCGGGGGGGCCAGGCACCGGGGAGCTGTTTTTT
CDR3 protein: CASSSGGPGTGELFF
J gene: TRBJ2-2
D gene: TRBD2
V gene: TRBV7-2
clone size: NA

CDR3 DNA: TGCAGCGTAGGGTATGGACCAGGGGGCATTTACGAGCAGTACTTC
CDR3 protein: CSVGYGPGGIYEQYF
J gene: TRBJ2-7
D gene: TRBD1
V gene: TRBV29-1
clone size: NA

CDR3 DNA: TGTGCCAGTAGCCCTCGACAGGGGGCAGAGACCCAGTACTTC
CDR3 protein: CASSPRQGAETQYF
J gene: TRBJ2-5
D gene: TRBD1
V gene: TRBV19
clone size: NA

CDR3 DNA: TGTGCCATCAGTCCCCGGGACAGGGCTACAGATACGCAGTATTTT
CDR3 protein: CAISPRDRATDTQYF
J gene: TRBJ2-3
D gene: TRBD1
V gene: TRBV10-3
clone size: NA

CDR3 DNA: TGTGCCAGCTCACCAAGGGGGGGGGACACTGAAGCTTTCTTT
CDR3 protein: CASSPRGGDTEAFF
J gene: TRBJ1-1
D gene: NA
V gene: TRBV18
clone size: NA

CDR3 DNA: TGTGCCAGCAGCAGGGGACTAGCGGGGGGCACAGATACGCAGTATTTT
CDR3 protein: CASSRGLAGGTDTQYF
J gene: TRBJ2-3
D gene: TRBD2
V gene: TRBV5-8
clone size: NA

CDR3 DNA: TGTGCCAGCTCACCAAGGGGAGGGACGGAACTGAGAGAGACCCAGTACTTC
CDR3 protein: CASSPRGGTELRETQYF
J gene: TRBJ2-5
D gene: TRBD2
V gene: TRBV18
clone size: NA

CDR3 DNA: TGTGCCATTGTTACAGGGTTACTTCCGTTCGAGCAGTACTTC
CDR3 protein: CAIVTGLLPFEQYF
J gene: TRBJ2-7
D gene: NA
V gene: TRBV2
clone size: NA

CDR3 DNA: TGTGCCAGCAGCAAACTAACAGGGGGCTGTGGCTACACCTTC
CDR3 protein: CASSKLTGGCGYTF
J gene: TRBJ1-2
D gene: NA
V gene: TRBV21-1
clone size: NA

CDR3 DNA: TGTGCCAGCTCACCGTTGGCTAGCGGGGGCCTGAACACCGGGGAGCTGTTTTTT
CDR3 protein: CASSPLASGGLNTGELFF
J gene: TRBJ2-2
D gene: TRBD2
V gene: TRBV18
clone size: NA

CDR3 DNA: TGCGCCAGCAGCCAAGTTTTAGCGAGCACTAGCACAGATACGCAGTATTTT
CDR3 protein: CASSQVLASTSTDTQYF
J gene: TRBJ2-3
D gene: NA
V gene: TRBV4-1
clone size: NA

CDR3 DNA: TGTGCCAGCAGCTTAGCGAGATCATACAATGAGCAGTTCTTC
CDR3 protein: CASSLARSYNEQFF
J gene: TRBJ2-1
D gene: NA
V gene: TRBV7-9
clone size: NA

CDR3 DNA: TGTGCCAGCAGCTTAGTGGGTACAGGGGGCGCAGGAGGCGAGCAGTACTTC
CDR3 protein: CASSLVGTGGAGGEQYF
J gene: TRBJ2-7
D gene: TRBD1
V gene: TRBV7-6
clone size: many

CDR3 DNA: TGCGCCAGCAGCCAAGGGACAGGGAACACTGAAGCTTTCTTT
CDR3 protein: CASSQGTGNTEAFF
J gene: TRBJ1-1
D gene: TRBD1
V gene: TRBV5-1
clone size: NA

CDR3 DNA: TGTGCCAGCAGCAACCCGGGACTAGCGGTCCAAGAGACCCAGTACTTC
CDR3 protein: CASSNPGLAVQETQYF
J gene: TRBJ2-5
D gene: TRBD2
V gene: TRBV2
clone size: once

CDR3 DNA: TGTGCCAGCAGACGGGACAGGACCAAAGAGACCCAGTACTTC
CDR3 protein: CASRRDRTKETQYF
J gene: TRBJ2-5
D gene: TRBD1
V gene: TRBV6-5
clone size: NA

CDR3 DNA: TGTGCCAGCAGCTTGGGACAGTACCAAGAGACCCAGTACTTC
CDR3 protein: CASSLGQYQETQYF
J gene: TRBJ2-5
D gene: TRBD1
V gene: TRBV11-2
clone size: NA

CDR3 DNA: TGTGCCAGCAGTGCCTCTGGGACAGGGGGGGTCAGTGGCTACACCTTC
CDR3 protein: CASSASGTGGVSGYTF
J gene: TRBJ1-2
D gene: TRBD1
V gene: TRBV6-1
clone size: NA

CDR3 DNA: TGTGCCTGGAGTCACCCATCACGAAGGGGGGAGACCCAGTACTTC
CDR3 protein: CAWSHPSRRGETQYF
J gene: TRBJ2-5
D gene: NA
V gene: TRBV30
clone size: NA

CDR3 DNA: TGTGCCAGCAGCCTTCGGGGTGACACCGGGGAGCTGTTTTTT
CDR3 protein: CASSLRGDTGELFF
J gene: TRBJ2-2
D gene: NA
V gene: TRBV7-9
clone size: NA

CDR3 DNA: TGTGCTAGTGGTTTGGGACTCGCTGGGGAGACCCAGTACTTC
CDR3 protein: CASGLGLAGETQYF
J gene: TRBJ2-5
D gene: NA
V gene: TRBV12-5
clone size: NA

CDR3 DNA: TGCGCCAGCAGCCCGGACAGGGCGGGTGGCTACACCTTC
CDR3 protein: CASSPDRAGGYTF
J gene: TRBJ1-2
D gene: TRBD1
V gene: TRBV4-1
clone size: NA

CDR3 DNA: TGTGCCAGCTCACTTACTAGCGGGGTCACAGATACGCAGTATTTT
CDR3 protein: CASSLTSGVTDTQYF
J gene: TRBJ2-3
D gene: TRBD2
V gene: TRBV18
clone size: NA

CDR3 DNA: TGTGCCAGCAGCGTTTTAGGACAGCGATATGGCTACACCTTC
CDR3 protein: CASSVLGQRYGYTF
J gene: TRBJ1-2
D gene: NA
V gene: TRBV9
clone size: NA

CDR3 DNA: TGTGCTAGCAGCCCCTTCCCCAGGGGCGAGGGCACTGAAGCTTTCTTT
CDR3 protein: CASSPFPRGEGTEAFF
J gene: TRBJ1-1
D gene: NA
V gene: TRBV7-7
clone size: NA

CDR3 DNA: TGTGCCAGTAGTATAGGGAGGGGCCAGCCCCAGCATTTT
CDR3 protein: CASSIGRGQPQHF
J gene: TRBJ1-5
D gene: NA
V gene: TRBV19
clone size: NA

CDR3 DNA: TGTGCCAGCATCGGACCGGGACAGGGAGCCGAGCAGTACTTC
CDR3 protein: CASIGPGQGAEQYF
J gene: TRBJ2-7
D gene: TRBD1
V gene: TRBV2
clone size: NA

CDR3 DNA: TGTGCCAGCAGGGGACAGGGGTACACTGAAGCTTTCTTT
CDR3 protein: CASRGQGYTEAFF
J gene: TRBJ1-1
D gene: TRBD1
V gene: TRBV6-6
clone size: NA

CDR3 DNA: TGTGCCAGCAGTTTATCCACAGGGGGAACCTACGAGCAGTACTTC
CDR3 protein: CASSLSTGGTYEQYF
J gene: TRBJ2-7
D gene: TRBD1
V gene: TRBV27
clone size: NA